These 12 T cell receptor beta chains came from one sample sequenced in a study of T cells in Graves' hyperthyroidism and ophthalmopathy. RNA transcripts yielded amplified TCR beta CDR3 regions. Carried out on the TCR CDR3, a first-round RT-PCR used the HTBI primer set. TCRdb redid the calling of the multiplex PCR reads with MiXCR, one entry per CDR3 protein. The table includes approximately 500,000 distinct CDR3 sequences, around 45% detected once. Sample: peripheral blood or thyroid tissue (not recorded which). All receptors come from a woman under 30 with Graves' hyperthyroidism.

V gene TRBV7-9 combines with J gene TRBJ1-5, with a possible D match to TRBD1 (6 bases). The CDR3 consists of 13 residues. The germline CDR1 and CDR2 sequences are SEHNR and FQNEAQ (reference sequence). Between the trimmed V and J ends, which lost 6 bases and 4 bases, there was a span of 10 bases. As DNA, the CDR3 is TGTGCCAGCAGGCTGGACAGAAATCAGCCCCAGCATTTT. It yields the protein CASRLDRNQPQHF.

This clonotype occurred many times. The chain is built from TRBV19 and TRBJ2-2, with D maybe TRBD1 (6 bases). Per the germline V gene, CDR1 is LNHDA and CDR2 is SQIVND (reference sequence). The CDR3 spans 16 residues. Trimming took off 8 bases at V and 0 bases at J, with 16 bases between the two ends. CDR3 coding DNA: TGTGCCAGTTCTCTTTACAGGGAACCGAACACCGGGGAGCTGTTTTTT. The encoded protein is CASSLYREPNTGELFF.

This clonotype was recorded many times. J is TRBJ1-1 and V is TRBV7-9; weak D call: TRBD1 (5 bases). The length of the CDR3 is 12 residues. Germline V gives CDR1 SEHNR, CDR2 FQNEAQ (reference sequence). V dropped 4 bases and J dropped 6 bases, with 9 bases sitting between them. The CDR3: CASSSQGAEAFF. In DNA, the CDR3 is TGTGCCAGCAGCTCCCAGGGCGCTGAAGCTTTCTTT. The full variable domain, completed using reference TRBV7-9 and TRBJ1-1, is DTGVSQNPRHKITKRGQNVTFRCDPISEHNRLYWYRQTLGQGPEFLTYFQNEAQLEKSRLLSDRFSAERPKGSFSTLEIQRTEQGDSAMYLCASSSQGAEAFFGQGTRLTVV.

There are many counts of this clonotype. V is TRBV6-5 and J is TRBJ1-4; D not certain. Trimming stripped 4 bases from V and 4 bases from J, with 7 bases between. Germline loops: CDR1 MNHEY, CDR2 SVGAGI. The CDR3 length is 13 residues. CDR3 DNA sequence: TGTGCCAGCAGTTTCGGTTTTAATGAAAAACTGTTTTTT. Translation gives CASSFGFNEKLFF.

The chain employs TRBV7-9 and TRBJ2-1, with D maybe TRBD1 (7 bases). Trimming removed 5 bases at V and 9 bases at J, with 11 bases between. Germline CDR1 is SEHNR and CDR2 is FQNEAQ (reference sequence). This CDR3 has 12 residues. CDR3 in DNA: TGTGCCAGCAGCGGGCAGGGGGGTGAGCAGTTCTTC. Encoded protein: CASSGQGGEQFF.

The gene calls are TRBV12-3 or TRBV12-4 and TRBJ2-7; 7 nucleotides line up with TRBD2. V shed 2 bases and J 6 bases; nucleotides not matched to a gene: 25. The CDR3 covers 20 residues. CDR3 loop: CASSLLRGEVTELTSCEQYF. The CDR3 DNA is TGTGCCAGCAGTTTATTACGGGGGGAAGTTACAGAGCTAACTTCATGCGAGCAGTACTTC.

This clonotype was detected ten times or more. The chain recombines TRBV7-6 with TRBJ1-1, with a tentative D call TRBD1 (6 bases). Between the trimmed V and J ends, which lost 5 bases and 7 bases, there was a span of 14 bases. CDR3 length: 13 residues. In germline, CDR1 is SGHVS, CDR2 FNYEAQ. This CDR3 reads CASSTKTRGEAFF. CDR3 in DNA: TGTGCCAGCAGCACCAAAACCAGGGGTGAAGCTTTCTTT.

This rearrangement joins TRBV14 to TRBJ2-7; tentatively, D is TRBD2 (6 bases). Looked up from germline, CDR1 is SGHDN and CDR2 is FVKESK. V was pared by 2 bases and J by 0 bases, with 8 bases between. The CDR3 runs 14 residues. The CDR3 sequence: CASSQYGSSYEQYF. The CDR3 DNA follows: TGTGCCAGCAGCCAATACGGGAGCTCCTACGAGCAGTACTTC.

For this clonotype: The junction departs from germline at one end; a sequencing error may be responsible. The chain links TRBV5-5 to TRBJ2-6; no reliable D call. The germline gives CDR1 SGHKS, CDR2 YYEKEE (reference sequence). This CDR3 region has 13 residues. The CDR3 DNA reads TGTGCCAGCAACATCTCTGGGACCAACGTCCTGACTTTC. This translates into CASNISGTNVLTF.

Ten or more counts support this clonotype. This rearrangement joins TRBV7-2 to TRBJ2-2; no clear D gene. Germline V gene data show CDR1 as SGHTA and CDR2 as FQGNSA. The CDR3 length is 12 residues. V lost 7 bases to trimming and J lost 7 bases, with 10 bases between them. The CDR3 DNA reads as TGTGCCAGCAACCCCACCAGCGGGGAGCTGTTTTTT. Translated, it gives CASNPTSGELFF.

In DNA, the CDR3 is TGTGCCAGCAGCTTAGGCCGGGACAGGGAAACGCGAGAGACCCAGTACTTC. It specifies CASSLGRDRETRETQYF. The rearrangement uses TRBV7-9 and TRBJ2-5; 9 bases map to TRBD1. V shed 1 base, J shed 4 bases, and the junction held 10 bases outside the gene matches. The CDR3 runs to 17 residues. Germline CDR1 and CDR2: SEHNR and FQNEAQ (reference sequence). Variable domain in full (rest from reference TRBV7-9 and TRBJ2-5): DTGVSQNPRHKITKRGQNVTFRCDPISEHNRLYWYRQTLGQGPEFLTYFQNEAQLEKSRLLSDRFSAERPKGSFSTLEIQRTEQGDSAMYLCASSLGRDRETRETQYFGPGTRLLVL.

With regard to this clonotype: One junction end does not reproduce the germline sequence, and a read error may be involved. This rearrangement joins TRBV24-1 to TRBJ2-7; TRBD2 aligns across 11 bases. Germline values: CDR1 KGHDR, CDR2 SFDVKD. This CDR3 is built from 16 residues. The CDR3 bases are TGTGCCACCGGTGACCGCGGAACTAGCGGGAGCCACGAGCAGTACTTC. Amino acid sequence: CATGDRGTSGSHEQYF.